This T cell receptor (beta chain) was sequenced during a study of T cell responses to AZD1222 COVID-19 vaccine. Points from the study as a whole: Spike-specific TCR breadth and depth rose after two AZD1222 doses. There were mostly white British donors and more females than males, and clonal diversity was possibly underestimated.

This clone came up a few times. No antigen is known for it. Losses at the gene ends were 4 bases for V and 7 bases for J; bases not matched to a gene: 6. The CDR3 spans 16 residues. Germline CDR1 MRHNA, CDR2 SNTAGT. Using immunoSEQ multiplex PCR, the repertoire was profiled, and TCRdb retains in-frame clones only, with some absent. This sample has under 50,000 clones; around 80% occur once, and the top ten carry less than 25%. This clonotype was obtained from an adult who received the MenACWY meningococcal vaccine as a control. V is TRBV6-4 and J is TRBJ2-1; 14 bases are a match to TRBD2. Source: peripheral blood, taken 28 days after the second dose of the MenACWY control vaccine. CDR3 region: CASSATSGGAANEQFF. CDR3 in DNA: TGTGCCAGCAGTGCGACTAGCGGGGGGGCTGCGAATGAGCAGTTCTTC.